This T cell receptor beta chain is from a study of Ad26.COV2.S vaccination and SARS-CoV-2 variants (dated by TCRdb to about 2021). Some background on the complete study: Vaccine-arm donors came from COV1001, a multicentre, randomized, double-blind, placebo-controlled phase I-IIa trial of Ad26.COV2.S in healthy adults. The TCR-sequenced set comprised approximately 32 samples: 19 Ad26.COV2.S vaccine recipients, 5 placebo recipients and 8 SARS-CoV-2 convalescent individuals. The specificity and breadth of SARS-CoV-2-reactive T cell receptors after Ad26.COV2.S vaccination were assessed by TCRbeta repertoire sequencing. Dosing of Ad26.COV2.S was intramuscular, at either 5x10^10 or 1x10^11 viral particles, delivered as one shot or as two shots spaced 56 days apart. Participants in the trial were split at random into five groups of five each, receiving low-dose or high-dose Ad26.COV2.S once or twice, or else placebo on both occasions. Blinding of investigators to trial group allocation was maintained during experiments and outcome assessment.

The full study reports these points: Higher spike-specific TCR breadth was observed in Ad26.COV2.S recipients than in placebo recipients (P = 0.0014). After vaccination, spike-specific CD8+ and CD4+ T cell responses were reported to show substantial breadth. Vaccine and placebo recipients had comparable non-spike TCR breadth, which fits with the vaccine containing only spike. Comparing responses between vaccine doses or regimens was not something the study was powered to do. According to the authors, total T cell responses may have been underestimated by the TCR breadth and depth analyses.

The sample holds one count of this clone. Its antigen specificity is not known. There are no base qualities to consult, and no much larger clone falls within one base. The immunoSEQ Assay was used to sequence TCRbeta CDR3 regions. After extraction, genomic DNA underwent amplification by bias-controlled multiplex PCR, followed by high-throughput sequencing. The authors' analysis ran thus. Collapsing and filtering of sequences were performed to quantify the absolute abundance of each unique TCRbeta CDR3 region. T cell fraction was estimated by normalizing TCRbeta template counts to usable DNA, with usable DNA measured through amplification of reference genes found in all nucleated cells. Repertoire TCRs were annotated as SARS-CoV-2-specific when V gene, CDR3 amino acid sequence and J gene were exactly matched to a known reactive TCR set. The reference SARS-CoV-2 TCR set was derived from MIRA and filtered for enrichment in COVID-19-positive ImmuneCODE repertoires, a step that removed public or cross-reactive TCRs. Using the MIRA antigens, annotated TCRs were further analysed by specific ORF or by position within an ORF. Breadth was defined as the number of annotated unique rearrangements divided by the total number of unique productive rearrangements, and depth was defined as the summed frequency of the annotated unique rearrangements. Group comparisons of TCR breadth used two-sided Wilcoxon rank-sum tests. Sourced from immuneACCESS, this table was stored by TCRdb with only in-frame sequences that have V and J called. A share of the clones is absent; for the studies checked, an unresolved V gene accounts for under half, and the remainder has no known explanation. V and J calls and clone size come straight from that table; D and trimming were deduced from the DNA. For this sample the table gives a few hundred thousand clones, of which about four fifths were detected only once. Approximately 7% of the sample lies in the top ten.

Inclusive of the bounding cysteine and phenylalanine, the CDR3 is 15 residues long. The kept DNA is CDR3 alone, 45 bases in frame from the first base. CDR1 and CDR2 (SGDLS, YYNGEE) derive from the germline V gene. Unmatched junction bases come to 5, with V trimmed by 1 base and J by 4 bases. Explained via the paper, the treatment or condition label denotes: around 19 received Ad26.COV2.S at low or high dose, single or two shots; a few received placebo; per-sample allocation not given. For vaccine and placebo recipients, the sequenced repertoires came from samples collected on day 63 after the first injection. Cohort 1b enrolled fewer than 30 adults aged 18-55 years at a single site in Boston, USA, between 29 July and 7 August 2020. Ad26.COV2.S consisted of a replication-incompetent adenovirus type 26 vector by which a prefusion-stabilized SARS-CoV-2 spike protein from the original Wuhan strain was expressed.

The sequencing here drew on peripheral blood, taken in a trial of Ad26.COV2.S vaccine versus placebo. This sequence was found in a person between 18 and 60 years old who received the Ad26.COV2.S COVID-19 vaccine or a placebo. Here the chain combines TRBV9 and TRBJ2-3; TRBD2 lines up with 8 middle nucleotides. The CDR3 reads CASSVRTSRADTQYF. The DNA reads TGTGCCAGCAGCGTAAGGACTAGCCGGGCAGATACGCAGTATTTT.